This record looks at one T cell receptor (beta chain) sequence and its context. The germline V gene encodes CDR1 SGHRS and CDR2 YFSETQ. CDR3 length: 17 amino acids. After removal of 3 bases from V and 5 bases from J, the junction contained 9 bases not matched to a gene. The sample originates from a study of blood T cell repertoires in COVID-19. Overall study: The origin of the acute and convalescent COVID-19 samples was the United States, Italy and Spain. Sources were T cells, B-cell-depleted T cells, or PBMCs; the material itself was cDNA or gDNA.

Methods used by the authors: Counts of nucleated cells, estimated from reference gene primer amplification, were obtained. Libraries were prepared by immunoSEQ multiplex PCR; TCRdb keeps only in-frame clonotypes and omits some of them. The V and J calls and clone size are taken from that table; D and trimming were inferred from the DNA. Here the sample spans 400,000 to 550,000 clones, 80% to 90% being singletons. Material: peripheral blood. The clonotype was recovered from a woman aged 25 to 45 with acute or convalescent COVID-19. The J gene is TRBJ1-6, the V gene TRBV5-1; 9 bases match TRBD1. In nucleotides, the CDR3 is TGCGCCAGCAGCTCGCCCCCGACAGGGGGGAATAATTCACCCCTCCACTTT. Amino acids: CASSSPPTGGNNSPLHF.